This T cell receptor beta chain was found in a study of T cells in Graves' hyperthyroidism and ophthalmopathy. Study findings and constraints: For ophthalmopathy, model prediction preceded onset by a median 6.5 months.

The study left out patients who had uncontrolled infection, other autoimmune disease, pregnancy or lactation. Using RNA transcripts as the source, TCR beta CDR3 regions were amplified. Initially, a first-round RT-PCR of the TCR CDR3 employed the HTBI primer set. TCRdb itself ran the multiplex PCR reads through MiXCR, one entry per CDR3 protein. The sample contains hundreds of thousands of distinct CDR3 sequences, approximately 16% of which appear only once. This clonotype was detected ten times or more. Its target is unknown. The sample was blood. The clonotype originates from a woman aged 18 to 35 with Graves' hyperthyroidism.

The DNA of the CDR3 is TGTGCCAGCAGCTTCGGTGGGACAGGGGGAGATGAGCAGTACTTC. It translates to CASSFGGTGGDEQYF. The gene calls are TRBV7-2 and TRBJ2-7; 11 nucleotides line up with TRBD1. The CDR3 runs 15 residues. The J segment lost 7 bases and the V segment lost 3 bases, leaving 8 bases of the junction unmatched. The germline CDR1 and CDR2 sequences are SGHTA and FQGNSA.